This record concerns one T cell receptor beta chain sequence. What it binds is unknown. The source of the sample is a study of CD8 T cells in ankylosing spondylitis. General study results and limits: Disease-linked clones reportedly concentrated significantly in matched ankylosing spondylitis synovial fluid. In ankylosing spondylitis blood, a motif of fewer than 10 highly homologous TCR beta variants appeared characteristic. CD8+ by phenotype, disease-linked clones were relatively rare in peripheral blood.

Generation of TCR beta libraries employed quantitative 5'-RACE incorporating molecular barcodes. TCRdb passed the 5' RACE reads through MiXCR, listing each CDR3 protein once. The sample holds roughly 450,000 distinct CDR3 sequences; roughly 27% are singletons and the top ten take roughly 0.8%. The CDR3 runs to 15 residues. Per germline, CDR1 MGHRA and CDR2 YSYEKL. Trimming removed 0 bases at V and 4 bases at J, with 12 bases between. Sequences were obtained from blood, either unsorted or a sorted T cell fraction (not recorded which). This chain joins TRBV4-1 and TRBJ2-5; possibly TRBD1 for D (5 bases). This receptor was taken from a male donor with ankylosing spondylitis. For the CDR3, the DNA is TGCGCCAGCAGCCAAGATCTGGGCAGGGTAGAGACCCAGTACTTC. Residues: CASSQDLGRVETQYF.